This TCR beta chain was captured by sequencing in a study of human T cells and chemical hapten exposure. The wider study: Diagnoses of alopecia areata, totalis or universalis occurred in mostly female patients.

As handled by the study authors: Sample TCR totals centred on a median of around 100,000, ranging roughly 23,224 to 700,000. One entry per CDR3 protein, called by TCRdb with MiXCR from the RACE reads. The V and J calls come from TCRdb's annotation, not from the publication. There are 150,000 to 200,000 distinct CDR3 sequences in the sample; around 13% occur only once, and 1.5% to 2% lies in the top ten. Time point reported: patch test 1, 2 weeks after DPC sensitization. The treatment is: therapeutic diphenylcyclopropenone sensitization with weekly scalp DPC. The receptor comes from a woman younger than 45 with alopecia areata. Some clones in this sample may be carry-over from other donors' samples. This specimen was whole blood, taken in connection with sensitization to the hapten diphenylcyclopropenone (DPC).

CDR3 in amino acids: CASSSTFRDRAGFSGANVLTF. CDR3 coding DNA: TGTGCCAGCAGTTCCACCTTCCGGGACAGGGCAGGGTTCTCTGGGGCCAACGTCCTGACTTTC. The V call is TRBV27, the J call TRBJ2-6; TRBD1 aligns across 9 bases. Germline V gene data show CDR1 as MNHEY and CDR2 as SMNVEV (reference sequence). J was trimmed by 0 bases and V by 4 bases; bases with no gene match: 16. The CDR3 totals 21 residues.